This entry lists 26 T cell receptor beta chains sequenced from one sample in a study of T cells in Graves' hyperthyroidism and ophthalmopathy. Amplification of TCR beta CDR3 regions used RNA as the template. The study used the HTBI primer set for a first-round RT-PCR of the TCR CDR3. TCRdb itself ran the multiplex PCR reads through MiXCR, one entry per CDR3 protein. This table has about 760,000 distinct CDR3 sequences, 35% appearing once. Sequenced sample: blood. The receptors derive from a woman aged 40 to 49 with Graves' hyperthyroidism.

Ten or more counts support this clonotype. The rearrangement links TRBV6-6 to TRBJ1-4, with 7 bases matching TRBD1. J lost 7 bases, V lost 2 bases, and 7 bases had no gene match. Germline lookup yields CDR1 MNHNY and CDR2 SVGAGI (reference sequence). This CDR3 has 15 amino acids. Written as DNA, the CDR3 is TGTGCCAGCAGTTACCCAGGGGGAGGGACTGAAAAACTGTTTTTT. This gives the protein CASSYPGGGTEKLFF.

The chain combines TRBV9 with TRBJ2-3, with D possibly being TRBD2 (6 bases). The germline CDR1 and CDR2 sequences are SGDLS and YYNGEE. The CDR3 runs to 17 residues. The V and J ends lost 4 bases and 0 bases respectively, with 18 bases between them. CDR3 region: CASSPRGTATSTDTQYF. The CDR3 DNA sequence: TGTGCCAGCAGCCCTCGAGGGACTGCGACTAGCACAGATACGCAGTATTTT. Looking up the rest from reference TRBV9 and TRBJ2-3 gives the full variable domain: DSGVTQTPKHLITATGQRVTLRCSPRSGDLSVYWYQQSLDQGLQFLIQYYNGEERAKGNILERFSAQQFPDLHSELNLSSLELGDSALYFCASSPRGTATSTDTQYFGPGTRLTVL.

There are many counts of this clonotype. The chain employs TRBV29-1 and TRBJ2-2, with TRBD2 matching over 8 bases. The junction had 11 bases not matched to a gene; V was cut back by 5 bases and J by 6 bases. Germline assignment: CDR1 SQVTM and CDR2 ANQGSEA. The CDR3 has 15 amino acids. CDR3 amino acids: CSVQRREGPSGELFF. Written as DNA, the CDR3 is TGCAGCGTTCAACGTCGGGAGGGCCCTTCCGGGGAGCTGTTTTTT.

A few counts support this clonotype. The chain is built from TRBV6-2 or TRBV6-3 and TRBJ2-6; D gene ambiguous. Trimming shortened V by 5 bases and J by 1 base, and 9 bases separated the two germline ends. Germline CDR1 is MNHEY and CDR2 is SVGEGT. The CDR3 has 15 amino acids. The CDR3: CASSRRQSGANVLTF. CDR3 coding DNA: TGTGCCAGCAGTCGCCGCCAGTCTGGGGCCAACGTCCTGACTTTC.

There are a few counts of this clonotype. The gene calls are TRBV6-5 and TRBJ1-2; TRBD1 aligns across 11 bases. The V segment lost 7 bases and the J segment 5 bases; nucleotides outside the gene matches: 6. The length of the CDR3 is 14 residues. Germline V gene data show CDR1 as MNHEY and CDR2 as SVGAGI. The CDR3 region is CASISGTGGYGYTF. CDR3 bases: TGTGCCAGCATCTCCGGGACAGGGGGTTATGGCTACACCTTC.

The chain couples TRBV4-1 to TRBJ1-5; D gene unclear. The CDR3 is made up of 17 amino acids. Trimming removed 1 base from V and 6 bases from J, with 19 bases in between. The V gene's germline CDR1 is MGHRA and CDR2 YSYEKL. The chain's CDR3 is CASSQAVGGSGSQPQHF. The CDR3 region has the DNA TGCGCCAGCAGCCAAGCCGTCGGAGGGTCGGGGAGTCAGCCCCAGCATTTT.

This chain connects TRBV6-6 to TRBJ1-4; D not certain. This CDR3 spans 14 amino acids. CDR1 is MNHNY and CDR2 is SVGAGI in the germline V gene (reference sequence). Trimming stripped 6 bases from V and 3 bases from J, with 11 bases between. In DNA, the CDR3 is TGTGCCAGCAGACAAACCTGGGCTAATGAAAAACTGTTTTTT. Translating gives CASRQTWANEKLFF.

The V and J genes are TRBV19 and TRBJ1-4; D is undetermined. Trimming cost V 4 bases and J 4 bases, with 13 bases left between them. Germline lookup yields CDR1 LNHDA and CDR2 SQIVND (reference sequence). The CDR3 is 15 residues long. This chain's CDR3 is CASSTQDGNNEKLFF. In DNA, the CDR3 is TGTGCCAGTAGTACCCAGGACGGAAATAATGAAAAACTGTTTTTT.

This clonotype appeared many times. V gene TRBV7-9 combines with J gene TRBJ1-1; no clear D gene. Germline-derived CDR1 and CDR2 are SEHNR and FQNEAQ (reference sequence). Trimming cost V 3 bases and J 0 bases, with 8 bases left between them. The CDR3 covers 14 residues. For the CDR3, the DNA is TGTGCCAGCAGCTTGGCGATGTTGAACACTGAAGCTTTCTTT. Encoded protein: CASSLAMLNTEAFF.

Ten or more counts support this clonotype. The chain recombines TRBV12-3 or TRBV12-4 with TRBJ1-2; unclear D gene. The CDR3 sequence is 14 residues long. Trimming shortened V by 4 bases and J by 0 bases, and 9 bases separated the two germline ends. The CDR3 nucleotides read TGTGCCAGCAGTTCTCGGATAACTAACTATGGCTACACCTTC. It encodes CASSSRITNYGYTF.

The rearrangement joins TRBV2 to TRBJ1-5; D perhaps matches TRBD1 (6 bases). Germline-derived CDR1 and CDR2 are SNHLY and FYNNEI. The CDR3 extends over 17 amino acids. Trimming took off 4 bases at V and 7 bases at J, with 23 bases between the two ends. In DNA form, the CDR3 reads TGTGCCAGCAGTGGCCCCGACACAGGGCGGGATGAGCAGCCCCAGCATTTT. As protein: CASSGPDTGRDEQPQHF.

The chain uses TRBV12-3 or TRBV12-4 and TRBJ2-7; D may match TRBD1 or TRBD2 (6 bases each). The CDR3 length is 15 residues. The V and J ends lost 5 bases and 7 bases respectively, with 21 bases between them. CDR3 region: CASSGQTNNAGEQYF. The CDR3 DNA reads TGTGCCAGCAGTGGACAGACAAATAATGCGGGGGAGCAGTACTTC.

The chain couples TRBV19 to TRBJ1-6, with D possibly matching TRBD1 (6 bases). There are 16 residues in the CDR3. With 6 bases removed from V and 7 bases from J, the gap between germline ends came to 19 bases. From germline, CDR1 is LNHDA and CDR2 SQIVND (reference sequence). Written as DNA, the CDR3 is TGTGCCAGTAGCCGAAATCCACAGGGAACAAATTCACCCCTCCACTTT. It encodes CASSRNPQGTNSPLHF.

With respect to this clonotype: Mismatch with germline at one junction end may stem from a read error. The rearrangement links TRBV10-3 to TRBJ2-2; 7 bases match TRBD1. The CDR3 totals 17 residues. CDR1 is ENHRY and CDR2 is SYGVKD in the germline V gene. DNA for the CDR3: TGTGCCAGCAGTCCCACATTTGACAGGGTTGGTCCCGGGGAGCTGTTTTTT. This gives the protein CASSPTFDRVGPGELFF.

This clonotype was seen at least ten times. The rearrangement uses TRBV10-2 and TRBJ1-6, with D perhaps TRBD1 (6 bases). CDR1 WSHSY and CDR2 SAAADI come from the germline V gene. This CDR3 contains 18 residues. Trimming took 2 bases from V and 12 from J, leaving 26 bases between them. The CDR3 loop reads CASSEEGGRLPRRGPLHF. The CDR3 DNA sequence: TGCGCCAGCAGTGAGGAGGGGGGTCGCCTCCCGCGTAGGGGACCCCTCCACTTT.

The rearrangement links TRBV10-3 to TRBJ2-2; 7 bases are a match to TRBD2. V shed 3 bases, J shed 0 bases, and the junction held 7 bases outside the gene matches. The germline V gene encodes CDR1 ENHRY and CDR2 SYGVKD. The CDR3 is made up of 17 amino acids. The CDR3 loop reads CAISELRGGTNTGELFF. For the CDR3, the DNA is TGTGCCATCAGTGAACTCCGGGGAGGGACGAACACCGGGGAGCTGTTTTTT.

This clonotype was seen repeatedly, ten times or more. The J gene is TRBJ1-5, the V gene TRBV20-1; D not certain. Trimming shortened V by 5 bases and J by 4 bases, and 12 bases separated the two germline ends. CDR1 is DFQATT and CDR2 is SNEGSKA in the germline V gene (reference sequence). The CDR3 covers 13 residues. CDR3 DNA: TGCAGTGCTCCCCCCGGGTATAATCAGCCCCAGCATTTT. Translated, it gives CSAPPGYNQPQHF.

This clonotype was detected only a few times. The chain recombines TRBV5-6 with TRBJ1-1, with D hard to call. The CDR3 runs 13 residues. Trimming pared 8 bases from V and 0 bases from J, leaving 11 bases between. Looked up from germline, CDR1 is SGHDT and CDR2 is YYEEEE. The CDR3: CASLGRMNTEAFF. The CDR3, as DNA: TGTGCCAGTCTCGGCAGAATGAACACTGAAGCTTTCTTT.

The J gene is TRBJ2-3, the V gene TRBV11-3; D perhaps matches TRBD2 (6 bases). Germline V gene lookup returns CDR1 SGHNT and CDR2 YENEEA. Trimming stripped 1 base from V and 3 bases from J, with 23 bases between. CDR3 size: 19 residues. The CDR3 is CASSLATWDSRMTTDTQYF. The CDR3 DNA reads TGTGCCAGCAGCTTAGCGACCTGGGACTCGCGAATGACGACAGATACGCAGTATTTT.

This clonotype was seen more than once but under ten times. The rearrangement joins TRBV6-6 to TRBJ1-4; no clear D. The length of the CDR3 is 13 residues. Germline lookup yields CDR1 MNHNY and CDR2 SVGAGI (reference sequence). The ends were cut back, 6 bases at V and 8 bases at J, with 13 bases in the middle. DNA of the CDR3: TGTGCCAGCAGCCTTCTCGCATGGGAAAAACTGTTTTTT. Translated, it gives CASSLLAWEKLFF.

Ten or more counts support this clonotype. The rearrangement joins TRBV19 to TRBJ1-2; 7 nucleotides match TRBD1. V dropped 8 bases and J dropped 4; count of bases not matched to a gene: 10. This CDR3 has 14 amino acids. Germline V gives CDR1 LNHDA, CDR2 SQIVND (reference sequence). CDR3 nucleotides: TGTGCCAGTGCCGAACGGGGACAGTCCTATGGCTACACCTTC. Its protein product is CASAERGQSYGYTF.

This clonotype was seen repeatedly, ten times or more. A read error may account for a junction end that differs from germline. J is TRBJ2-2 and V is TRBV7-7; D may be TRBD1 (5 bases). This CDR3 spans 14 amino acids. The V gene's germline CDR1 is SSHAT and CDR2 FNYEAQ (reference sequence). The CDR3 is CASSLAGSTGELFF. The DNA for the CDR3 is TGTGCTAGCAGCTTAGCAGGGTCGACCGGGGAGCTGTTTTTT. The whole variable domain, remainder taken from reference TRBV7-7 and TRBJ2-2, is GAGVSQSPRYKVTKRGQDVTLRCDPISSHATLYWYQQALGQGPEFLTYFNYEAQPDKSGLPSDRFSAERPEGSISTLTIQRTEQRDSAMYRCASSLAGSTGELFFGEGSRLTVL.

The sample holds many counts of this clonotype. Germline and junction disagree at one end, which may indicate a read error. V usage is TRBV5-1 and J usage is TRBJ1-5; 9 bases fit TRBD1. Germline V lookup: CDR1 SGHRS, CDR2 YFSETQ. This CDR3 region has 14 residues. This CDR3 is CASSLDRGSQPQHF. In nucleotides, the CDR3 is TGTGCCAGCAGTTTAGACAGGGGGAGTCAGCCCCAGCATTTT.

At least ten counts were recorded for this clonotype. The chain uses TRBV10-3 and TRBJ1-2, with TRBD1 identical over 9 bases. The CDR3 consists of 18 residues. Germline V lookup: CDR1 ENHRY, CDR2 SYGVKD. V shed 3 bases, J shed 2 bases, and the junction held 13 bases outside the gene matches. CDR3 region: CAISDRGVSGQGNYGYTF. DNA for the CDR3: TGTGCCATCAGTGATCGGGGGGTTTCCGGACAGGGGAACTATGGCTACACCTTC.

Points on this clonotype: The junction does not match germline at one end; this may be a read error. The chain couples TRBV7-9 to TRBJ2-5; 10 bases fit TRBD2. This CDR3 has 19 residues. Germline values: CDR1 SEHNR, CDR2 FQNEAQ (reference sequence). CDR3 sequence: CASSQAISAGGPQTETQYF. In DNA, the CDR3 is TGCGCCAGCAGCCAAGCCATCTCAGCGGGAGGGCCTCAGACGGAGACCCAGTACTTC.

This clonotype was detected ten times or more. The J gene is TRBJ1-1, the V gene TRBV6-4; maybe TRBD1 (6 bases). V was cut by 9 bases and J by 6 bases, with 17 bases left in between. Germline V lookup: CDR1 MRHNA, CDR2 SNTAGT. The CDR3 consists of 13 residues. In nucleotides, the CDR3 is TGTGCCAGTGGGGTAGACAGGACGGCTGAAGCTTTCTTT. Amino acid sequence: CASGVDRTAEAFF.